This T cell receptor beta chain was retrieved from a study of T cells in Graves' hyperthyroidism and ophthalmopathy. Findings of the study overall: Ophthalmopathy was identified by the model a median roughly 6.5 months ahead of onset.

This clonotype came up many times. Antigen: not known. Amplified TCR beta CDR3 regions came from RNA transcripts. The primer set for the first-round RT-PCR of the TCR CDR3 was HTBI. TCRdb reprocessed the multiplex PCR reads via MiXCR and lists one record per CDR3 protein. The data show a few hundred thousand distinct CDR3 sequences, approximately 17% seen once. The CDR3 consists of 15 residues. Between the trimmed V and J ends, which lost 5 bases and 1 base, there was a span of 14 bases. Germline values: CDR1 MNHNS, CDR2 SASEGT. Each ophthalmopathy patient scored at least 3 on the Clinical Activity Score and at least 4 on NOSPECS grade, with duration under 3 months.

The specimen sequenced was blood. The clonotype comes from a man aged 18 to 35 with Graves' ophthalmopathy. The J gene is TRBJ1-1, the V gene TRBV6-1, with D perhaps TRBD1 (5 bases). The CDR3 loop is CASSLIRVRNTEAFF. The CDR3 bases are TGTGCCAGCAGTTTGATCAGGGTGAGGAACACTGAAGCTTTCTTT.